The 21 T cell receptor beta chains below were found in one sample sequenced in a study of response to subunit inactivated influenza vaccine. MiXCR, run by TCRdb on the RT-PCR reads, gives a single entry per CDR3 protein. The table includes approximately 500,000 distinct CDR3 sequences, around 15% detected once. This sample comprised PBMCs from blood, obtained 11 to 12 days after vaccination. All receptors derive from a man aged 50-59 years who received an inactivated influenza vaccine.

The gene calls are TRBV29-1 and TRBJ1-2; D gene uncertain. The germline CDR1 and CDR2 sequences are SQVTM and ANQGSEA. The CDR3 sequence is 15 residues long. Trimming pared 4 bases from V and 6 bases from J, leaving 21 bases between. Here the CDR3 DNA reads TGCAGCGTTGGCTTCCGGCAAAGGGCCGGGAATGGCTACACCTTC. It is translated as CSVGFRQRAGNGYTF.

The chain links TRBV10-3 to TRBJ2-3, with 8 bases identical to TRBD1. This CDR3 contains 15 residues. CDR1 is ENHRY, CDR2 SYGVKD, per germline. With 3 bases clipped from V and 4 bases from J, the junction kept 6 bases outside the gene matches. The CDR3 region has the DNA TGTGCCATCAGTGAAGGACAGGGTAGGGCAGATACGCAGTATTTT. This sequence encodes CAISEGQGRADTQYF.

The rearrangement joins TRBV6-5 to TRBJ2-7; TRBD1 is a possible D gene (6 bases). The germline gives CDR1 MNHEY, CDR2 SVGAGI. The ends were cut back, 10 bases at V and 6 bases at J, with 16 bases in the middle. The CDR3 has 12 residues. CDR3 coding DNA: TGTGCCACCCTACAGGGTGGACGCGAGCAGTACTTC. It translates to CATLQGGREQYF.

The chain combines TRBV9 with TRBJ1-1, with D perhaps matching TRBD1 (5 bases). The CDR3 contains 15 residues. Trimming removed 4 bases at V and 0 bases at J, with 13 bases between. CDR1 is SGDLS, CDR2 YYNGEE, per germline. CDR3 bases: TGTGCCAGCAGCCTAGGTGAGGGGCTGAACACTGAAGCTTTCTTT. As protein: CASSLGEGLNTEAFF.

The V call is TRBV30, the J call TRBJ1-5; tentatively, D is TRBD1 (6 bases). This CDR3 is 13 amino acids long. V shed 5 bases and J shed 7 bases, with 15 bases lying between them. Germline CDR1 reads GTSNPN; CDR2 reads SVGIG (reference sequence). CDR3 DNA: TGTGCCTGGGCAAGGGGGGTCAGACAGCCCCAGCATTTT. Translating gives CAWARGVRQPQHF. Looking up the rest from reference TRBV30 and TRBJ1-5 gives the full variable domain: SQTIHQWPATLVQPVGSPLSLECTVEGTSNPNLYWYRQAAGRGLQLLFYSVGIGQISSEVPQNLSASRPQDRQFILSSKKLLLSDSGFYLCAWARGVRQPQHFGDGTRLSIL.

The gene calls are TRBV7-2 and TRBJ1-6; D may be TRBD1 (5 bases). The CDR3 runs 14 residues. Germline CDR1 and CDR2: SGHTA and FQGNSA. Trimming shortened V by 5 bases and J by 7 bases, and 12 bases separated the two germline ends. The CDR3 reads CASSMGRGNSPLHF. In nucleotides, the CDR3 is TGTGCCAGCAGCATGGGACGGGGGAATTCACCCCTCCACTTT.

This clonotype has more than one count but fewer than ten. V gene TRBV2 combines with J gene TRBJ1-2; no clear D. V was cut by 3 bases and J by 2 bases, with 4 bases left in between. Germline CDR1 reads SNHLY; CDR2 reads FYNNEI. This CDR3 has 12 residues. The CDR3 loop is CASSDLNYGYTF. The CDR3 bases are TGTGCCAGCAGTGATCTAAACTATGGCTACACCTTC. The complete variable domain, with remaining parts taken from reference TRBV2 and TRBJ1-2, reads EPEVTQTPSHQVTQMGQEVILRCVPISNHLYFYWYRQILGQKVEFLVSFYNNEISEKSEIFDDQFSVERPDGSNFTLKIRSTKLEDSAMYFCASSDLNYGYTFGSGTRLTVV.

The gene calls are TRBV20-1 and TRBJ2-1; possible D gene TRBD2, 5 bases. Germline values: CDR1 DFQATT, CDR2 SNEGSKA (reference sequence). There are 14 residues in the CDR3. V lost 2 bases and J 6 bases, leaving 14 bases between the germline ends. Written as DNA, the CDR3 is TGCAGTGCTAGATACGGATCACTAGGCAATGAGCAGTTCTTC. This encodes CSARYGSLGNEQFF.

This clonotype has a handful of counts. This rearrangement joins TRBV10-3 to TRBJ2-7, with TRBD1 matching over 10 bases. The V and J ends lost 6 bases and 2 bases, in that order; junction bases with no gene match: 7. The CDR3 has 15 residues. Looked up from germline, CDR1 is ENHRY and CDR2 is SYGVKD. CDR3 nucleotide sequence: TGTGCCATCAGGGATACCGGGACAGGGGCCTACGAGCAGTACTTC. It is translated as CAIRDTGTGAYEQYF.

The CDR3 protein is CASSPRQGNSYEQYF. CDR3 DNA sequence: TGTGCCAGCTCACCTCGACAGGGGAACTCCTACGAGCAGTACTTC. The chain couples TRBV18 to TRBJ2-7, with TRBD1 matching 8 bases. The CDR3 is 15 amino acids. Looked up from germline, CDR1 is KGHSH and CDR2 is LQKENI. The ends lost 3 bases at V and 0 bases at J; junction bases unmatched: 4.

This chain connects TRBV20-1 to TRBJ1-1; D is undetermined. Trimming stripped 3 bases from V and 1 base from J, with 9 bases between. This CDR3 is 13 amino acids long. Germline CDR1 DFQATT, CDR2 SNEGSKA (reference sequence). The CDR3 here is CSASGPKNTEAFF. The CDR3 DNA reads TGCAGTGCTAGCGGTCCGAAGAACACTGAAGCTTTCTTT.

This clonotype was seen a few times. The chain links TRBV20-1 to TRBJ1-5; D remains unclear. V was shortened by 0 bases and J by 10 bases, with 19 bases between the two germline ends. The CDR3 runs 15 residues. CDR1 DFQATT and CDR2 SNEGSKA come from the germline V gene (reference sequence). The CDR3 protein is CSARDFQGREGPQHF. The CDR3 DNA reads as TGCAGTGCTAGAGATTTCCAAGGGAGGGAGGGCCCCCAGCATTTT.

V gene TRBV7-2 combines with J gene TRBJ1-2; 10 bases align to TRBD1. The CDR3 is made up of 15 amino acids. Germline lookup yields CDR1 SGHTA and CDR2 FQGNSA. The V segment lost 1 base and the J segment 7 bases; nucleotides outside the gene matches: 6. CDR3 residues: CASSLGSGTGVGYTF. The CDR3 coding sequence is TGTGCCAGCAGCTTAGGCTCTGGGACAGGGGTTGGCTACACCTTC. The whole variable domain, filled in from reference TRBV7-2 and TRBJ1-2, reads GAGVSQSPSNKVTEKGKDVELRCDPISGHTALYWYRQSLGQGLEFLIYFQGNSAPDKSGLPSDRFSAERTGGSVSTLTIQRTQQEDSAVYLCASSLGSGTGVGYTFGSGTRLTVV.

This clonotype was picked up a small number of times. This chain joins TRBV6-1 and TRBJ2-3; D not certain. V lost 4 bases and J lost 5, with 10 bases in between. There are 13 residues in the CDR3. Germline CDR1 reads MNHNS; CDR2 reads SASEGT. CDR3 in amino acids: CASSGLGRDTQYF. In DNA, the CDR3 is TGTGCCAGCAGTGGTCTGGGCAGAGATACGCAGTATTTT.

This chain uses TRBV7-9 with TRBJ2-7; 11 bases map to TRBD2. V lost 5 bases, J lost 2 bases, and 11 bases stayed unmatched. The germline gives CDR1 SEHNR, CDR2 FQNEAQ (reference sequence). The CDR3 runs to 17 residues. The CDR3 loop is CASSARLAGGRTYEQYF. In DNA form, the CDR3 reads TGTGCCAGCAGCGCCCGTTTAGCGGGAGGGAGAACCTACGAGCAGTACTTC.

This sequence joins TRBV12-3 or TRBV12-4 and TRBJ1-5, with D perhaps matching TRBD1 (6 bases). V lost 7 bases to trimming and J lost 0 bases, with 13 bases between them. The CDR3 runs 15 residues. CDR3 in DNA: TGTGCCAGCAAAAAAACAGGGAATAGCAATCAGCCCCAGCATTTT. It codes for CASKKTGNSNQPQHF.

J is TRBJ2-7 and V is TRBV6-2 or TRBV6-3, with 7 bases aligning to TRBD2. There are 15 residues in the CDR3. Per germline, CDR1 MNHEY and CDR2 SVGEGT. V shed 6 bases and J 0 bases; nucleotides not matched to a gene: 8. The CDR3: CASSFPRGSSYEQYF. For the CDR3, the DNA is TGTGCCAGCAGCTTCCCGCGGGGGAGCTCCTACGAGCAGTACTTC.

V is TRBV29-1 and J is TRBJ2-2, with a weak D call TRBD1 (6 bases). Deletions cut 7 bases from V and 0 bases from J, with 15 bases between. The length of the CDR3 is 15 residues. The V gene's germline CDR1 is SQVTM and CDR2 ANQGSEA. CDR3 DNA sequence: TGCAGCGCCGCAACGGGACAAACGAACACCGGGGAGCTGTTTTTT. Its translation: CSAATGQTNTGELFF.

This chain joins TRBV5-5 and TRBJ2-2; 8 nucleotides line up with TRBD1. The CDR3 sequence is 15 residues long. The ends lost 3 bases at V and 3 bases at J; junction bases unmatched: 4. CDR1 and CDR2 from the germline V gene are SGHKS and YYEKEE (reference sequence). The CDR3 loop is CASSSTTGDTGELFF. The CDR3 coding sequence is TGTGCCAGCAGCTCCACGACAGGGGACACCGGGGAGCTGTTTTTT.

This chain links TRBV29-1 with TRBJ1-1; TRBD1 matches at 8 bases. There are 15 residues in the CDR3. J gave up 1 base and V 7 bases, and 11 bases lay outside the gene matches. The germline V gene encodes CDR1 SQVTM and CDR2 ANQGSEA. CDR3 coding DNA: TGCAGCGGCGTCCTCAGACAGGGGACGAACACTGAAGCTTTCTTT. This sequence encodes CSGVLRQGTNTEAFF.

This chain links TRBV20-1 with TRBJ1-1, with 8 bases aligning to TRBD1. After removal of 3 bases from V and 7 bases from J, the junction contained 7 bases not matched to a gene. The CDR3 is 13 amino acids. Germline loops: CDR1 DFQATT, CDR2 SNEGSKA (reference sequence). This CDR3 reads CSASPQGEGEAFF. For the CDR3, the DNA is TGCAGTGCTAGTCCACAGGGGGAGGGTGAAGCTTTCTTT.